What follows are 9 T cell receptor beta chains derived from one specimen sequenced in a study of cytomegalovirus exposure and HLA in healthy donors. The PCR had 60 Vbeta and 13 Jbeta primers. Sequencing was performed with immunoSEQ multiplex PCR; in TCRdb, only in-frame clones are kept and a portion is missing. The table has approximately 95,000 clones, around 75% seen once. The specimen was PBMCs. These receptors originate from a man aged 18-30 years in good health and CMV-seropositive.

V usage is TRBV7-6 and J usage is TRBJ2-3; 7 positions agree with TRBD2. The V segment lost 5 bases and the J segment 2 bases; nucleotides outside the gene matches: 13. The germline CDR1 and CDR2 sequences are SGHVS and FNYEAQ. The CDR3 is made up of 17 amino acids. CDR3 residues: CASSHSRGVGHTDTQYF. The CDR3 nucleotides are TGTGCCAGCAGCCACTCTCGGGGGGTGGGTCACACAGATACGCAGTATTTT.

The rearrangement uses TRBV6-5 and TRBJ1-6; no definite D call. CDR3 length equals 16 residues. Germline CDR1 reads MNHEY; CDR2 reads SVGAGI. Trimming left V 0 bases short and J 4 bases short, with 10 bases between. Written as DNA, the CDR3 is TGTGCCAGCAGTTACTCGTCAGGTCCTTATAATTCACCCCTCCACTTT. Residues: CASSYSSGPYNSPLHF.

The chain combines TRBV30 with TRBJ1-1; D is unresolved. Germline V gives CDR1 GTSNPN, CDR2 SVGIG (reference sequence). With 2 bases removed from V and 6 bases from J, the gap between germline ends came to 22 bases. The CDR3 spans 16 residues. The CDR3 loop is CAWSLNPSISGAEAFF. Here the CDR3 DNA reads TGTGCCTGGAGTCTCAACCCCTCCATTTCGGGTGCTGAAGCTTTCTTT.

This rearrangement joins TRBV19 to TRBJ2-1; 9 nucleotides agree with TRBD2. The CDR3 has 15 residues. CDR1 is LNHDA and CDR2 is SQIVND in the germline V gene (reference sequence). V lost 1 base to trimming and J lost 8 bases; unmatched junction nucleotides: 6. The CDR3: CASSIGTSGYDEQFF. The CDR3 coding sequence is TGTGCCAGTAGTATAGGAACTAGCGGGTACGATGAGCAGTTCTTC.

The chain has TRBV5-6 and TRBJ1-4; TRBD1 aligns across 9 bases. Germline CDR1 is SGHDT and CDR2 is YYEEEE. After removal of 4 bases from V and 4 bases from J, the junction contained 5 bases not matched to a gene. The CDR3 has 15 amino acids. The CDR3 protein is CASSSGTGYNEKLFF. CDR3 nucleotides: TGTGCCAGCAGCAGTGGGACAGGGTATAATGAAAAACTGTTTTTT.

This chain connects TRBV2 to TRBJ2-1; possible D gene TRBD2, 5 bases. Germline assignment: CDR1 SNHLY and CDR2 FYNNEI. Trimming took 4 bases from V and 9 from J, leaving 13 bases between them. The length of the CDR3 is 13 residues. This CDR3 is CASSVDPGGEQFF. As DNA, the CDR3 is TGTGCCAGCAGTGTGGACCCCGGAGGTGAGCAGTTCTTC.

The chain is built from TRBV27 and TRBJ1-6; 7 nucleotides line up with TRBD1. Per germline, CDR1 MNHEY and CDR2 SMNVEV (reference sequence). This CDR3 has 16 residues. The trim removed 4 bases at V and 8 bases at J, leaving 11 bases unmatched. The CDR3 sequence is CASSWSPGGSYSPLHF. The CDR3, as DNA: TGTGCCAGCAGTTGGTCCCCAGGGGGAAGTTATTCACCCCTCCACTTT.

CDR3 in amino acids: CASSLGLAKQFF. The CDR3 bases are TGTGCCAGCAGCTTAGGACTAGCGAAGCAGTTCTTC. The chain has TRBV7-9 and TRBJ2-1; TRBD2 agrees at 8 bases. This CDR3 contains 12 residues. With V trimmed by 1 base and J by 11 bases, 1 base remained unmatched. Germline V lookup: CDR1 SEHNR, CDR2 FQNEAQ (reference sequence). The full variable domain, with the rest looked up from reference TRBV7-9 and TRBJ2-1, is DTGVSQNPRHKITKRGQNVTFRCDPISEHNRLYWYRQTLGQGPEFLTYFQNEAQLEKSRLLSDRFSAERPKGSFSTLEIQRTEQGDSAMYLCASSLGLAKQFFGPGTRLTVL.

The genes are TRBV2 and TRBJ2-7, with 7 bases lining up with TRBD2. Per germline, CDR1 SNHLY and CDR2 FYNNEI. The trim removed 3 bases at V and 4 bases at J, leaving 6 bases unmatched. This CDR3 comprises 14 residues. DNA for the CDR3: TGTGCCAGCAGTGAGAGAGGACTAGGGTACGAGCAGTACTTC. This sequence encodes CASSERGLGYEQYF. Together with reference TRBV2 and TRBJ2-7, the CDR3 gives the full variable domain: EPEVTQTPSHQVTQMGQEVILRCVPISNHLYFYWYRQILGQKVEFLVSFYNNEISEKSEIFDDQFSVERPDGSNFTLKIRSTKLEDSAMYFCASSERGLGYEQYFGPGTRLTVT.